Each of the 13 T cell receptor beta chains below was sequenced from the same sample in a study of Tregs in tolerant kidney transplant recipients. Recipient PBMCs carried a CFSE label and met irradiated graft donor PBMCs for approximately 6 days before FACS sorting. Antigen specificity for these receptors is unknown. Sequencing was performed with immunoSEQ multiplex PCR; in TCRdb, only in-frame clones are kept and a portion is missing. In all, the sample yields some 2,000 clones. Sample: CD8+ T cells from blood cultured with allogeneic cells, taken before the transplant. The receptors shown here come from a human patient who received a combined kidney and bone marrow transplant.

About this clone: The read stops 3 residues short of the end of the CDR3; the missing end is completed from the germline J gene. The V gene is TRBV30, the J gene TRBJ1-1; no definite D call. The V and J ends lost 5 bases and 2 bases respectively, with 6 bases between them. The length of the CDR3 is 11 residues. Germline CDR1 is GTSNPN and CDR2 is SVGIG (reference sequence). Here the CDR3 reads CAWGRNTEAFF. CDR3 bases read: TGTGCCTGGGGCAGAAACACTGAA. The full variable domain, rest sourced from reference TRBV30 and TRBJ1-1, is SQTIHQWPATLVQPVGSPLSLECTVEGTSNPNLYWYRQAAGRGLQLLFYSVGIGQISSEVPQNLSASRPQDRQFILSSKKLLLSDSGFYLCAWGRNTEAFFGQGTRLTVV.

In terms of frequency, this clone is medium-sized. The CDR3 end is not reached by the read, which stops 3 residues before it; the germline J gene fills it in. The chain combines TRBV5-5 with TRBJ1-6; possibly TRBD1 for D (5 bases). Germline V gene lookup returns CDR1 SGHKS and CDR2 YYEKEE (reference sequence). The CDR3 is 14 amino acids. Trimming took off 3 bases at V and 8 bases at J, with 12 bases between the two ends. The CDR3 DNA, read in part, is TGTGCCAGCAGCTCCACAGGTGGTTATTCACCC. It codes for CASSSTGGYSP. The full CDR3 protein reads CASSSTGGYSPLHF.

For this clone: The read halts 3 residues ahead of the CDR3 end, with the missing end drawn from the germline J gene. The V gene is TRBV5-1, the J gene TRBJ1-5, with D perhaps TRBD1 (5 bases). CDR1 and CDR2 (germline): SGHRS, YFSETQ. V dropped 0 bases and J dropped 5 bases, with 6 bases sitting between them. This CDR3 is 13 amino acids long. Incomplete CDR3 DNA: TGCGCCAGCAGCTTGGGGGGGGATCAGCCC. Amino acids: CASSLGGDQP. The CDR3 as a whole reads CASSLGGDQPQHF.

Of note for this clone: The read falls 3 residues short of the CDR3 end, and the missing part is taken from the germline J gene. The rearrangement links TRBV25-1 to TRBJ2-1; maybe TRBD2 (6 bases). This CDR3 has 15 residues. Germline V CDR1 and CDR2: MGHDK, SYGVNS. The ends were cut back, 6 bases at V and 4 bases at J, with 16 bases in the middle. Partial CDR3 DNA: TGTGCCAGCAGCTTGAGGGACTCTTATTACAATGAG. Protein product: CASSLRDSYYNE. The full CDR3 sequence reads CASSLRDSYYNEQFF.

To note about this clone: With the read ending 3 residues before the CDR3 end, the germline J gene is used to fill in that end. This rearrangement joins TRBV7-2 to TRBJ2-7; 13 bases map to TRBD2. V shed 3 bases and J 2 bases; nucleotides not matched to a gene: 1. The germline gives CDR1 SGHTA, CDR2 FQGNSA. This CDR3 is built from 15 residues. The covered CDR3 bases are TGTGCCAGCAGCTTCGGACTAGCGGGGGCCTACGAG. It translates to CASSFGLAGAYE. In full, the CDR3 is CASSFGLAGAYEQYF. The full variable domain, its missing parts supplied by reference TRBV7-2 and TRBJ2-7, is GAGVSQSPSNKVTEKGKDVELRCDPISGHTALYWYRQSLGQGLEFLIYFQGNSAPDKSGLPSDRFSAERTGGSVSTLTIQRTQQEDSAVYLCASSFGLAGAYEQYFGPGTRLTVT.

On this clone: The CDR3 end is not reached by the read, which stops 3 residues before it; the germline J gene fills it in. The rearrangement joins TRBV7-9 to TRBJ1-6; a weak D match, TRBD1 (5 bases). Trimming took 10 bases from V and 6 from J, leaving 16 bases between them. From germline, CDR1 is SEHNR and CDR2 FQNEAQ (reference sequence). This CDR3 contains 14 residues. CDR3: CATRAWGVNSPLHF. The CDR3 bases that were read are TGTGCCACTCGGGCGTGGGGGGTTAATTCACCC.

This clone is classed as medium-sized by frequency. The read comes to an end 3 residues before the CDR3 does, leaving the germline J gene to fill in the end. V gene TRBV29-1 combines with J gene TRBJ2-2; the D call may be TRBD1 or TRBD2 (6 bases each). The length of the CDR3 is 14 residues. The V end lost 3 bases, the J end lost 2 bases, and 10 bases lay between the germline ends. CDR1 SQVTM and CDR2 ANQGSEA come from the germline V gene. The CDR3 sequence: CSVDRGGNTGELFF. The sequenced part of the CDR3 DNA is TGCAGCGTTGACAGGGGAGGAAACACCGGGGAG.

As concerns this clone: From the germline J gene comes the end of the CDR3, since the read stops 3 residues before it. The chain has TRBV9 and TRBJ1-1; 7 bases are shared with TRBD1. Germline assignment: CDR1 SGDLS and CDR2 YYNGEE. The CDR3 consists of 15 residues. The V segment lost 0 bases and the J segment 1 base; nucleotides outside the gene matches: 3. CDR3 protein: CASSVAKGANTEAFF. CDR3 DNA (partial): TGTGCCAGCAGCGTAGCTAAGGGGGCGAACACTGAA.

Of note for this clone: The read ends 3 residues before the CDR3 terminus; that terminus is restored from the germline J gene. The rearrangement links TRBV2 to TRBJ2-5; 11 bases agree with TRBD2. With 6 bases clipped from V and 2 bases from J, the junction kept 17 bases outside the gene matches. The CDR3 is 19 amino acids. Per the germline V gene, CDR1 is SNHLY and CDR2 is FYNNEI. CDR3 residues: CASSRLAGSLIDGQETQYF. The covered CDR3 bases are TGTGCCAGCAGCAGACTAGCGGGATCCCTTATAGACGGGCAAGAGACC.

CDR3 bases read: TGTGCCAGCTCACAACCTGACAGACCCTACGAG. Its protein product is CASSQPDRPYE. The whole CDR3 sequence reads CASSQPDRPYEQYF. The rearrangement uses TRBV18 and TRBJ2-7, with a possible D match to TRBD1 (5 bases). The read stops 3 residues short of the end of the CDR3; the missing end is completed from the germline J gene. The CDR3 is made up of 14 amino acids. From germline, CDR1 is KGHSH and CDR2 LQKENI. V was shortened by 4 bases and J by 2 bases, with 12 bases between the two germline ends.

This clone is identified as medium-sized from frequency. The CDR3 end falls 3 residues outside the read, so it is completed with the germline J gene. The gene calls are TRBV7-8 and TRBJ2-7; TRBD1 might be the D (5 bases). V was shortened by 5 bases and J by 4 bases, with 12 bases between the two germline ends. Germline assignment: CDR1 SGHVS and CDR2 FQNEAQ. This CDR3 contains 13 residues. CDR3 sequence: CASSTGLSYEQYF. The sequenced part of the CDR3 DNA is TGTGCCAGCAGCACAGGTTTGTCGTACGAG.

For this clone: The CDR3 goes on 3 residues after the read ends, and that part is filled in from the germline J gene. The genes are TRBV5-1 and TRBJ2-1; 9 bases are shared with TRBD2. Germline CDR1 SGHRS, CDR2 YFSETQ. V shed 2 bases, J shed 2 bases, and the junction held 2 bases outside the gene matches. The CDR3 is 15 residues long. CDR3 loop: CASSLAGGTYNEQFF. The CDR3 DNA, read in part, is TGCGCCAGCAGCTTAGCGGGAGGAACCTACAATGAG.

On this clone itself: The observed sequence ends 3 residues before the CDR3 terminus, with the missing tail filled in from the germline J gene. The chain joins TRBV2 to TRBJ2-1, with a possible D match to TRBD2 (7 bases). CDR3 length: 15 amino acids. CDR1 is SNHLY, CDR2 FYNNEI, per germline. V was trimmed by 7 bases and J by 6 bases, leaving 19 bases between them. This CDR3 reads CASNPGAGAPNEQFF. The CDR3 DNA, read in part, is TGTGCCAGCAACCCAGGGGCGGGAGCCCCCAATGAG.